The 25 T cell receptor beta chains listed next were all sequenced from one sample in a study of blood T cell repertoires in COVID-19. Method: immunoSEQ multiplex PCR; TCRdb's copy keeps in-frame clones and lacks some. The sample lists 90,000 to 110,000 clones; around 84% were seen once. Sequenced input: peripheral blood. Receptors were obtained from a woman aged 80 or over with active or convalescent COVID-19.

This chain uses TRBV6-1 with TRBJ2-3; 14 nucleotides agree with TRBD2. J was trimmed by 4 bases and V by 4 bases; bases with no gene match: 4. Germline values: CDR1 MNHNS, CDR2 SASEGT. The CDR3 is 16 amino acids. The CDR3 coding sequence is TGTGCCAGCAGTGGGGGACTAGCGGGAGTGGCAGATACGCAGTATTTT. Its translation: CASSGGLAGVADTQYF.

The chain employs TRBV5-1 and TRBJ1-1; no clear D. This CDR3 comprises 13 residues. The germline V gene encodes CDR1 SGHRS and CDR2 YFSETQ. Trimming stripped 1 base from V and 2 bases from J, with 6 bases between. CDR3 loop: CASSLHQNTEAFF. The CDR3 DNA is TGCGCCAGCAGCTTGCATCAAAACACTGAAGCTTTCTTT.

J is TRBJ2-2 and V is TRBV19; possible D gene TRBD1, 5 bases. The V end lost 4 bases, the J end lost 7 bases, and 10 bases lay between the germline ends. The CDR3 loop spans 13 amino acids. CDR1 and CDR2 from the germline V gene are LNHDA and SQIVND (reference sequence). The CDR3 spells CASSNQGGGELFF. CDR3 DNA: TGTGCCAGTAGTAATCAGGGCGGCGGGGAGCTGTTTTTT. Variable domain in full (rest from reference TRBV19 and TRBJ2-2): DGGITQSPKYLFRKEGQNVTLSCEQNLNHDAMYWYRQDPGQGLRLIYYSQIVNDFQKGDIAEGYSVSREKKESFPLTVTSAQKNPTAFYLCASSNQGGGELFFGEGSRLTVL.

Here the CDR3 reads CASSFQGQDTEAFF. CDR3 sequence (DNA): TGTGCCAGCAGCTTTCAGGGGCAGGACACTGAAGCTTTCTTT. J is TRBJ1-1 and V is TRBV7-3; tentative D call: TRBD1 (6 bases). CDR3 length equals 14 residues. V was pared by 3 bases and J by 3 bases, with 11 bases between. Germline V gives CDR1 SGHTA, CDR2 FQGTGA.

This clone has just one count. This chain uses TRBV3-1 (or the pseudogene TRBV3-2) with TRBJ2-1; no clear D. Germline CDR1 LGHDT, CDR2 YNNKEL (reference sequence). V was cut by 2 bases and J by 9 bases, with 8 bases left in between. This CDR3 spans 12 amino acids. The CDR3: CASSQQSGEQFF. CDR3 bases: TGTGCCAGCAGCCAACAATCGGGTGAGCAGTTCTTC.

This chain joins TRBV19 and TRBJ2-6; 11 bases agree with TRBD1. The germline V gene has CDR1 LNHDA and CDR2 SQIVND (reference sequence). The CDR3 has 17 amino acids. The ends lost 5 bases at V and 2 bases at J; junction bases unmatched: 5. This CDR3 reads CASSAQDRGPGANVLTF. CDR3 nucleotides: TGTGCCAGTAGTGCCCAGGACAGGGGGCCTGGGGCCAACGTCCTGACTTTC.

The chain combines TRBV13 with TRBJ2-7, with a possible D match to TRBD2 (5 bases). This CDR3 has 14 residues. The ends were cut back, 2 bases at V and 1 base at J, with 9 bases in the middle. CDR1 and CDR2 (germline): PRHDT, FYEKMQ (reference sequence). The CDR3 nucleotides read TGTGCCAGCAGCTTAAGTCGGGGATCCTACGAGCAGTACTTC. Protein sequence: CASSLSRGSYEQYF.

The chain couples TRBV21-1 to TRBJ1-1; TRBD1 is taken as the D call from the table, unchecked against the DNA. TRBV21-1 is a listed pseudogene. This CDR3 is built from 19 residues. The CDR3 loop reads CASSKVFVVPMQSDTEAFF. CDR3 sequence (DNA): TGTGCCAGCAGCAAAGTTTTCGTGGTCCCGATGCAGTCTGACACTGAAGCTTTCTTT.

The chain employs TRBV11-2 and TRBJ2-7; D perhaps matches TRBD2 (7 bases). The germline V gene encodes CDR1 SGHAT and CDR2 FQNNGV. This CDR3 contains 16 residues. V dropped 4 bases and J dropped 2 bases, with 18 bases sitting between them. DNA of the CDR3: TGTGCCAGCAGCTCCCGGGGGGCTGAGGGTCCCTACGAGCAGTACTTC. As protein: CASSSRGAEGPYEQYF.

This chain joins TRBV21-1 and TRBJ2-7; TRBD2 is the table's D call, not checked against the DNA. TRBV21-1 is given as a pseudogene. The CDR3 runs 15 residues. CDR3 residues: CASSETSGGLGEQYF. CDR3 nucleotide sequence: TGTGCCAGCAGCGAAACTAGCGGGGGTCTTGGCGAGCAGTACTTC.

The chain carries TRBV10-3 and TRBJ1-1, with D possibly matching TRBD1 (5 bases). The V and J ends lost 6 bases and 1 base respectively, with 6 bases between them. Germline V lookup: CDR1 ENHRY, CDR2 SYGVKD. The CDR3 is 12 amino acids. This CDR3 reads CAIRTGNTEAFF. In DNA, the CDR3 is TGTGCCATCAGAACAGGGAACACTGAAGCTTTCTTT.

The chain couples TRBV12-5 to TRBJ2-2; D gene unclear. CDR1 LGHNT and CDR2 FRNRAP come from the germline V gene. Between the trimmed V and J ends, which lost 4 bases and 6 bases, there was a span of 6 bases. This CDR3 contains 12 residues. CDR3 nucleotide sequence: TGTGCTAGTGGTTGGTCGGCCGGGGAGCTGTTTTTT. This encodes CASGWSAGELFF.

The V gene is TRBV28, the J gene TRBJ1-1; TRBD1 matches at 9 bases. Germline V gene sequence: CDR1 MDHEN, CDR2 SYDVKM. This CDR3 has 14 amino acids. V trimming: 3 bases; J trimming: 8 bases; junction bases outside the gene matches: 7. In nucleotides, the CDR3 is TGTGCCAGCAGTTTGGTACAGGGGGCATTGGAAGCTTTCTTT. As protein: CASSLVQGALEAFF.

The chain uses TRBV5-1 and TRBJ2-1; TRBD2 aligns across 9 bases. The germline V gene has CDR1 SGHRS and CDR2 YFSETQ. V dropped 0 bases and J dropped 2; count of bases not matched to a gene: 12. This CDR3 has 19 amino acids. The CDR3 region is CASSLARGAAGGPYNEQFF. In DNA, the CDR3 is TGCGCCAGCAGCTTGGCGCGGGGGGCGGCGGGAGGGCCCTACAATGAGCAGTTCTTC.

The V gene is TRBV6-5, the J gene TRBJ2-7; 7 nucleotides agree with TRBD1. The CDR3 spans 11 residues. Per the germline V gene, CDR1 is MNHEY and CDR2 is SVGAGI. With 10 bases clipped from V and 6 bases from J, the junction kept 6 bases outside the gene matches. CDR3 DNA: TGTGCCACCACAGGGGCCCGCGAGCAGTACTTC. This sequence encodes CATTGAREQYF.

This chain joins TRBV19 and TRBJ2-2, with TRBD1 matching 9 bases. This CDR3 has 15 amino acids. From germline, CDR1 is LNHDA and CDR2 SQIVND (reference sequence). Trimming cost V 10 bases and J 6 bases; bases outside gene matches: 12. The CDR3: CATQGGQGDPGELFF. The CDR3 DNA reads as TGTGCCACCCAGGGGGGACAGGGAGACCCCGGGGAGCTGTTTTTT.

The chain recombines TRBV4-2 with TRBJ2-3; 9 bases map to TRBD2. Germline values: CDR1 LGHNA, CDR2 YNFKEQ. The trim removed 0 bases at V and 8 bases at J, leaving 6 bases unmatched. The CDR3 covers 15 residues. Here the CDR3 reads CASSQDGTSPVTQYF. Here the CDR3 DNA reads TGTGCCAGCAGCCAAGACGGGACTAGCCCGGTTACGCAGTATTTT.

The chain is built from TRBV9 and TRBJ1-2; D call uncertain. The CDR3 extends over 16 amino acids. Germline V gene sequence: CDR1 SGDLS, CDR2 YYNGEE. V lost 0 bases, J lost 4 bases, and 16 bases lay in between. CDR3 sequence reads: CASSVGPGLLGYGYTF. The DNA of the CDR3 is TGTGCCAGCAGCGTAGGGCCAGGCCTTTTGGGCTATGGCTACACCTTC.

The chain has TRBV28 and TRBJ1-5, with TRBD1 identical over 7 bases. The germline CDR1 and CDR2 sequences are MDHEN and SYDVKM. This CDR3 spans 14 amino acids. V was clipped by 5 bases and J by 5 bases; unmatched bases: 6. CDR3 protein: CASSVTGVHQPQHF. The DNA for the CDR3 is TGTGCCAGCAGTGTTACAGGGGTCCATCAGCCCCAGCATTTT.

The V and J genes are TRBV7-9 and TRBJ1-5; D gene unclear. This CDR3 is built from 12 residues. Trimming removed 5 bases from V and 4 bases from J, with 6 bases in between. Germline CDR1 and CDR2: SEHNR and FQNEAQ (reference sequence). CDR3 sequence: CASSTENQPQHF. The CDR3 DNA is TGTGCCAGCAGCACCGAGAATCAGCCCCAGCATTTT.

CDR3 in DNA: TGCGCCAGCAGCTTGTCCGGGAACTTCTACAATGAGCAGTTCTTC. Amino acid sequence: CASSLSGNFYNEQFF. J is TRBJ2-1 and V is TRBV5-1; D perhaps matches TRBD2 (5 bases). The ends were cut back, 1 base at V and 3 bases at J, with 11 bases in the middle. This CDR3 comprises 15 residues. The germline V gene has CDR1 SGHRS and CDR2 YFSETQ.

In its sample, this clone was seen a few times. The gene calls are TRBV27 and TRBJ2-7; D might be TRBD1 (5 bases). The germline V and J ends were trimmed by 1 base and 3 bases, with 10 bases remaining between them. CDR1 and CDR2 (germline): MNHEY, SMNVEV (reference sequence). The CDR3 covers 14 residues. This chain's CDR3 is CASSLWGRNYEQYF. CDR3 bases: TGTGCCAGCAGTTTATGGGGCAGAAACTACGAGCAGTACTTC.

The chain joins TRBV7-6 to TRBJ2-7, with 10 bases identical to TRBD2. The CDR3 is made up of 16 amino acids. The germline gives CDR1 SGHVS, CDR2 FNYEAQ. V trimming: 2 bases; J trimming: 4 bases; junction bases outside the gene matches: 8. The CDR3 DNA sequence: TGTGCCAGCAGCTTAAGAGCGGGAGGGCCCGGGTACGAGCAGTACTTC. Protein product: CASSLRAGGPGYEQYF. The complete variable domain, with remaining parts taken from reference TRBV7-6 and TRBJ2-7, reads GAGVSQSPRYKVTKRGQDVALRCDPISGHVSLYWYRQALGQGPEFLTYFNYEAQQDKSGLPNDRFSAERPEGSISTLTIQRTEQRDSAMYRCASSLRAGGPGYEQYFGPGTRLTVT.

The chain recombines TRBV30 with TRBJ2-7, with 13 nucleotides matching TRBD2. CDR1 is GTSNPN and CDR2 is SVGIG in the germline V gene (reference sequence). The V gene end was trimmed by 4 bases and the J gene end by 5 bases; junction bases not matched to a gene: 8. The CDR3 length is 15 residues. The CDR3 sequence: CAWTPGLAGADEQYF. The CDR3, as DNA: TGTGCCTGGACCCCCGGACTAGCGGGAGCTGACGAGCAGTACTTC.

The rearrangement joins TRBV27 to TRBJ1-3; D is undetermined. Germline V CDR1 and CDR2: MNHEY, SMNVEV (reference sequence). Trimming removed 3 bases at V and 1 base at J, with 7 bases between. CDR3 size: 14 residues. CDR3 in amino acids: CASSFSGSGNTIYF. In nucleotides, the CDR3 is TGTGCCAGCAGTTTTAGCGGTTCTGGAAACACCATATATTTT.